A selection of T cell receptor beta chains follows, all from one sample in a study of blood T cell repertoires in COVID-19. Assay used: immunoSEQ multiplex PCR; TCRdb lists only in-frame clones, some missing. Of approximately 170,000 clones listed, roughly nine tenths are singletons. Sequenced: peripheral blood. These receptors came from a woman in her seventies with acute or convalescent COVID-19. Each CDR3 is given with its conserved first and last residue. The D gene is left open where the match is weak. The listing skips clone size in some rows; elsewhere it reads once, few, many or a size class.

v_call: TRBV6-5; j_call: TRBJ1-1; clone_size: once; d_call: -; cdr3_nt: TGTGCCAGCAGTTACTCAGGAGGAATCGGTGAAGCTTTCTTT; cdr3_aa: CASSYSGGIGEAFF
v_call: TRBV4-3; j_call: TRBJ2-3; clone_size: -; d_call: TRBD2; cdr3_nt: TGCGCCAGCAGCCAAGAGAGCAGCGGGGGGGCGTCAGATACGCAGTATTTT; cdr3_aa: CASSQESSGGASDTQYF
v_call: TRBV2; j_call: TRBJ1-2; clone_size: -; d_call: TRBD1; cdr3_nt: TGTGCCACCGCGGGACAGGCTAACTATGGCTACACCTTC; cdr3_aa: CATAGQANYGYTF
v_call: TRBV10-2; j_call: TRBJ1-2; clone_size: -; d_call: TRBD1; cdr3_nt: TGCGCCAGCAGTAACCAGGGGGATTCCATCTATGGCTACACCTTC; cdr3_aa: CASSNQGDSIYGYTF
v_call: TRBV28; j_call: TRBJ1-6; clone_size: -; d_call: -; cdr3_nt: TGTGCCAGCAGTTTAATTCGGCGAGGGGGTTCACCCCTCCACTTT; cdr3_aa: CASSLIRRGGSPLHF
v_call: TRBV5-6; j_call: TRBJ1-1; clone_size: -; d_call: TRBD1; cdr3_nt: TGTGCCAGCAGCACAATAACGACAGGGCCGCTCCCTGAAGCTTTCTTT; cdr3_aa: CASSTITTGPLPEAFF
v_call: TRBV4-1; j_call: TRBJ2-7; clone_size: -; d_call: -; cdr3_nt: TGCGCCAGCAGCCAAGATGGAGGGGTAAACGAGCAGTACTTC; cdr3_aa: CASSQDGGVNEQYF
v_call: TRBV2; j_call: TRBJ1-2; clone_size: once; d_call: TRBD1; cdr3_nt: TGTGCCAGCAGGGCCGCGACAGGGACTAACTATGGCTACACCTTC; cdr3_aa: CASRAATGTNYGYTF
v_call: TRBV7-2; j_call: TRBJ1-2; clone_size: -; d_call: -; cdr3_nt: TGTGCCAGCAGCTTAGTGGGACTGGACGGCTATGGCTACACCTTC; cdr3_aa: CASSLVGLDGYGYTF
v_call: TRBV7-6; j_call: TRBJ1-5; clone_size: few; d_call: TRBD1; cdr3_nt: TGTGCCAGCAGCGGCGACAGGGGTAAGGTGTCGAAGCCCCAGCATTTT; cdr3_aa: CASSGDRGKVSKPQHF
v_call: TRBV9; j_call: TRBJ1-5; clone_size: once; d_call: -; cdr3_nt: TGTGCCCGCAGCGGGGGGGGCATCTATCAGCCCCAGCATTTT; cdr3_aa: CARSGGGIYQPQHF
v_call: TRBV4-3; j_call: TRBJ1-4; clone_size: -; d_call: -; cdr3_nt: TGCGCCAGCAGCCAAGCCGTGGCAGGGAATAATGAAAAACTGTTTTTT; cdr3_aa: CASSQAVAGNNEKLFF
v_call: TRBV7-2; j_call: TRBJ2-2; clone_size: -; d_call: TRBD1; cdr3_nt: TGTGCCAGCAGCCAACCCCGGGACAGGGCGAACACCGGGGAGCTGTTTTTT; cdr3_aa: CASSQPRDRANTGELFF
v_call: TRBV23-1; j_call: TRBJ1-1; clone_size: -; d_call: -; cdr3_nt: TGCGCCAGCAGTCAACCTCCACCGCCATTCGGACCAGGGCCCCTGGACACTGAAGCTTTCTTT; cdr3_aa: CASSQPPPPFGPGPLDTEAFF
v_call: TRBV30; j_call: TRBJ2-7; clone_size: -; d_call: TRBD2; cdr3_nt: TGTGCCTGGAGTGTAGGGGAGGGGAACGAGCAGTACTTC; cdr3_aa: CAWSVGEGNEQYF
v_call: TRBV12-3/TRBV12-4; j_call: TRBJ2-2; clone_size: -; d_call: TRBD2; cdr3_nt: TGTGCCAGCAGGGGGGGGACCGGGGAGCTGTTTTTT; cdr3_aa: CASRGGTGELFF
v_call: TRBV10-3; j_call: TRBJ1-3; clone_size: -; d_call: -; cdr3_nt: TGTGCCATCAGGGAACAGAGCTCTGGAAACACCATATATTTT; cdr3_aa: CAIREQSSGNTIYF